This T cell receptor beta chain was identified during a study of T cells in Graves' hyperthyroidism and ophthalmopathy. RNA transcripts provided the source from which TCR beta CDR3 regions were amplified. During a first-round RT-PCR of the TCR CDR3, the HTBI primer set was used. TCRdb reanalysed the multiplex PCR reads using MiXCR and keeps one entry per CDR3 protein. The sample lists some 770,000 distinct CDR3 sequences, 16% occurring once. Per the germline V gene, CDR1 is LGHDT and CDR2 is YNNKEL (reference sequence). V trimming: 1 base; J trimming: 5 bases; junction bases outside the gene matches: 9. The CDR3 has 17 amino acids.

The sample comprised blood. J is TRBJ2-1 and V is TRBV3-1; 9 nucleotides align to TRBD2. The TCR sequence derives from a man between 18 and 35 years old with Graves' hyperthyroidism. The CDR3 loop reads CASSQVYTSGPNNEQFF. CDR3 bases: TGTGCCAGCAGCCAAGTTTACACTAGCGGGCCTAACAATGAGCAGTTCTTC.